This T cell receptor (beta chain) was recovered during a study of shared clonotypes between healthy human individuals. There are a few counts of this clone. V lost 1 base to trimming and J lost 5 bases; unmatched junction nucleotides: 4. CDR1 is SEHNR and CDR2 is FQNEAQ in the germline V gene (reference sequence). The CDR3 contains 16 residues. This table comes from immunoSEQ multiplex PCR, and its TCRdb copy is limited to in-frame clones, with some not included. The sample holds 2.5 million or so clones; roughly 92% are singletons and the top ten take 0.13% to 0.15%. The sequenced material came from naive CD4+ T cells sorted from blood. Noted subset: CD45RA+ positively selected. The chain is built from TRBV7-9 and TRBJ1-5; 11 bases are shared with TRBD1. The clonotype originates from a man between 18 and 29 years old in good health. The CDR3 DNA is TGTGCCAGCAGCTTAGGGACAGGGGGCTGGGATCAGCCCCAGCATTTT. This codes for CASSLGTGGWDQPQHF.